This record concerns one T cell receptor (beta chain) sequence. Its recognized antigen is unknown. The record has no base qualities; no much larger clone is one base away. The CDR3 regions of human TCRbeta chains were analyzed by immunosequencing. The paper's processing steps were these. Repertoire TCRs were checked for matches against a reference library of SARS-CoV-2-specific TCRs that had been generated using the MIRA antigen-specificity platform. Breadth meant the fraction of unique TCRs that were SARS-CoV-2-associated, whereas depth meant the fraction of total T cells that were SARS-CoV-2-associated. Using the MIRA data, each spike-specific TCR was assigned both to the spike region to which the TCR was reactive and to a CD4 or CD8 class. Log10-transformed breadth and depth values were compared by one-way ANOVA with Sidak's multiple comparisons tests. Held by TCRdb, this immuneACCESS table contains in-frame sequences only and omits some clones. Under half of the omission traces to an unresolved V gene where checked; the cause of the rest is unknown. The D gene and trimming were derived from the DNA, and the V and J assignments and clone size from that table. The sample contains around 92,000 clones, roughly 93% of them found a single time. The top ten clones comprise about 20% of the sample.

According to the germline V gene, CDR1 reads SGHVS and CDR2 reads FQNEAQ. Measured from the cysteine to the phenylalanine, the CDR3 is 14 residues long. This entry keeps only the CDR3 DNA: 42 bases, framed from base 1. Clipping removes 4 bases from V and 7 bases from J, with 9 as the unmatched junction base count. These data come from a study of T cell responses to AZD1222 COVID-19 vaccine (dated by TCRdb to the early 2020s). With respect to the entire study: AZD1222 recipients whose second dose came at about 4 weeks and those whose second dose came at about 12 weeks were combined into one group, since spike-specific TCR depth and breadth did not differ between the two schedules. A total of just over 230 trial participants underwent TCR sequencing, of whom about 210 had received two doses of AZD1222 and approximately 26 had received two doses of the MenACWY control vaccine. Trial participants were enrolled by age into 18-55, 56-69 and 70-plus year subgroups, with around 150, 28 and 57 TCR-sequenced participants respectively. The research as a whole found: Epitopes outside the regions mutated in the B.1.351 and B.1.1.7 variants were reportedly recognized by nearly half of the unique spike-specific TCRs. Because no day 14 peak-response samples were available, the repertoires could be characterized only after the peak T cell response. Only five to seven AZD1222 recipients were SARS-CoV-2 seropositive at baseline, limiting conclusions about previously exposed vaccinees. Most participants were white British and females outnumbered males, and the authors suggested that clonal diversity may have been underestimated. The 56-69-year group was small, and its depth increase did not reach significance, likely because of low power. The vaccine-associated CD4 TCRs covered the entire spike protein, and the dominant responses fell in regions 160-218 and 743-854. A significant rise in spike-specific TCR breadth and depth was observed after two AZD1222 doses relative to day 0 and relative to MenACWY recipients.

What this sample's time point label stands for: baseline before first vaccination. The vaccinee samples were drawn from two UK trials, COV001 and COV002, one of which was a single-blind randomized controlled phase 2/3 trial testing AZD1222 (ChAdOx1 nCoV-19) in healthy adults. For TCRbeta chain sequencing, PBMC samples were collected from trial participants at day 0 and at day 28 after the second dose. The starting material was peripheral blood, obtained on day 0 of AZD1222 vaccination. This chain joins TRBV7-8 to TRBJ1-2; 7 junctional bases match TRBD1. The TCR comes from an adult in good health. The DNA sequence is given as TGTGCCAGCAGCTCCGCACAGGGGTTGGGTGGCTACACCTTC. This is translated as CASSSAQGLGGYTF.